This TCR beta chain appears in the sequencing data of a study of blood T cell repertoires in COVID-19. Overall study: Samples representing acute and convalescent COVID-19 were sourced from the United States, Italy and Spain. PBMCs, B-cell-depleted T cells, or T cells provided the cDNA or gDNA that made up the material.

The CDR3 covers 16 residues. V lost 6 bases and J lost 2; bases outside the gene matches: 11. Germline CDR1 and CDR2: MNHEY and SVGEGT. This clone was seen only a few times. Original data processing: Using reference gene primer amplification, nucleated cell counts were estimated. Assay: immunoSEQ multiplex PCR; the TCRdb copy retains only in-frame clones and omits some. V and J calls and clone size come straight from that table; D and trimming were deduced from the DNA. The sample yields about 150,000 clones, under 90% seen once. This clonotype originated in a man aged 55-75 years with acute or convalescent COVID-19. The sequenced material came from peripheral blood. The chain carries TRBV6-2 or TRBV6-3 and TRBJ2-5, with 8 bases aligning to TRBD2. The CDR3 loop reads CASSPRGGGKQETQYF. The CDR3 nucleotides are TGTGCCAGCAGCCCCCGTGGCGGGGGGAAACAAGAGACCCAGTACTTC.